This T cell receptor beta chain stems from a study of human T cells and chemical hapten exposure. Indicated time point: patch test 3, about 24 weeks after DPC sensitization. Treatment meaning: therapeutic diphenylcyclopropenone sensitization with weekly scalp DPC. The CDR3 totals 15 residues. CDR1 is DFQATT, CDR2 SNEGSKA, per germline (reference sequence). With V trimmed by 4 bases and J by 8 bases, 13 bases remained unmatched. TCRdb called the RACE reads again in MiXCR, with one record for every CDR3 protein. Of roughly 130,000 distinct CDR3 sequences listed, approximately 10% are singletons. This clonotype showed up just a few times.

V gene TRBV20-1 combines with J gene TRBJ1-4; TRBD1 agrees at 7 bases. The input for sequencing was whole blood, taken in connection with sensitization to the hapten diphenylcyclopropenone (DPC). This TCR came from a woman in her forties or fifties with alopecia areata. Some clones in this sample may be carry-over from other donors' samples. CDR3 sequence reads: CSATKAEPGGEKLFF. The CDR3 DNA follows: TGCAGTGCTACCAAGGCGGAACCAGGGGGAGAAAAACTGTTTTTT.